The 25 T cell receptor beta chains below come from one sample, sequenced in a study of cytomegalovirus exposure and HLA in healthy donors. The PCR used 60 Vbeta and 13 Jbeta primers. Profiled with immunoSEQ multiplex PCR; TCRdb holds only in-frame clones, not every one. Among about 130,000 clones listed, about 74% were seen once. Sequencing used PBMCs. The receptor source for this set is a woman aged 50 to 60 in good health and CMV-seropositive.

The chain combines TRBV4-1 with TRBJ2-1; TRBD2 matches 12 bases. This CDR3 is built from 16 residues. J was trimmed by 2 bases and V by 6 bases; bases with no gene match: 5. The germline CDR1 and CDR2 sequences are MGHRA and YSYEKL. Here the CDR3 reads CASRTLAGGTYNEQFF. DNA for the CDR3: TGCGCCAGCAGGACTCTAGCGGGGGGGACCTACAATGAGCAGTTCTTC.

This clone was seen once. V is TRBV5-4 and J is TRBJ2-3; 7 bases agree with TRBD2. The V segment lost 6 bases and the J segment 5 bases; nucleotides outside the gene matches: 12. The CDR3 has 15 residues. Looked up from germline, CDR1 is SGHNT and CDR2 is YYREEE (reference sequence). The CDR3 DNA reads TGTGCCAGCAAATCCCAGCGGGGTGAAATAGATACGCAGTATTTT. Amino acids: CASKSQRGEIDTQYF. Using reference TRBV5-4 and TRBJ2-3 for the parts outside the CDR3, the full variable domain is ETGVTQSPTHLIKTRGQQVTLRCSSQSGHNTVSWYQQALGQGPQFIFQYYREEENGRGNFPPRFSGLQFPNYSSELNVNALELDDSALYLCASKSQRGEIDTQYFGPGTRLTVL.

The CDR3 DNA sequence: TGTGCCTGGAGTGTTAGTGTTGACAGGGTAGGAGATACGCAGTATTTT. Its protein is CAWSVSVDRVGDTQYF. The J gene is TRBJ2-3, the V gene TRBV30, with 7 bases fitting TRBD1. The germline V gene has CDR1 GTSNPN and CDR2 SVGIG (reference sequence). After removal of 0 bases from V and 5 bases from J, the junction contained 11 bases not matched to a gene. There are 16 residues in the CDR3.

The chain has TRBV20-1 and TRBJ2-5, with unresolved D. The CDR3 runs to 11 residues. The V end was cut by 2 bases, the J end by 5 bases, with 6 bases between. The germline V gene encodes CDR1 DFQATT and CDR2 SNEGSKA (reference sequence). Written as DNA, the CDR3 is TGCAGTGCTAGACATGCGGAGACCCAGTACTTC. As protein: CSARHAETQYF.

The rearrangement uses TRBV7-2 and TRBJ2-2, with D possibly TRBD2 on 5 matching bases. The CDR3 contains 15 residues. In germline, CDR1 is SGHTA, CDR2 FQGNSA. V lost 5 bases and J lost 1, with 11 bases in between. Here the CDR3 reads CASSRSGMNTGELFF. Here the CDR3 DNA reads TGTGCCAGCAGCAGGAGCGGAATGAACACCGGGGAGCTGTTTTTT.

The V and J genes are TRBV5-1 and TRBJ2-3; TRBD1 matches 10 bases. Per germline, CDR1 SGHRS and CDR2 YFSETQ. V trimming: 6 bases; J trimming: 2 bases; junction bases outside the gene matches: 3. The CDR3 totals 14 residues. The CDR3 DNA reads as TGCGCCAGCATGACAGGGGGCCCCACAGATACGCAGTATTTT. Translating it yields CASMTGGPTDTQYF.

The V gene is TRBV20-1, the J gene TRBJ1-2; 7 nucleotides agree with TRBD1. The CDR3 consists of 8 residues. In germline, CDR1 is DFQATT, CDR2 SNEGSKA (reference sequence). The V gene end was trimmed by 8 bases and the J gene end by 13 bases; junction bases not matched to a gene: 4. CDR3 in amino acids: CSYRGLTF. The CDR3 DNA reads as TGCAGTTATAGGGGGCTCACCTTC.

V is TRBV7-8 and J is TRBJ1-1; D ambiguous. Germline CDR1 and CDR2: SGHVS and FQNEAQ. With 4 bases removed from V and 9 bases from J, the gap between germline ends came to 9 bases. This CDR3 is built from 11 residues. This CDR3 reads CASSSYLQAFF. CDR3 sequence (DNA): TGTGCCAGCAGCTCCTACCTGCAAGCTTTCTTT.

This clone appeared a few times. V usage is TRBV10-3 and J usage is TRBJ2-7; TRBD2 is a possible D gene (5 bases). Germline assignment: CDR1 ENHRY and CDR2 SYGVKD. V was pared by 4 bases and J by 3 bases, with 10 bases between. This CDR3 is built from 13 residues. The chain's CDR3 is CAISAPDYYEQYF. The CDR3 coding sequence is TGTGCCATCAGTGCGCCCGACTACTACGAGCAGTACTTC.

The genes are TRBV4-3 and TRBJ2-5; perhaps TRBD2 as D (7 bases). Trimming pared 0 bases from V and 2 bases from J, leaving 13 bases between. The CDR3 covers 16 residues. Germline V CDR1 and CDR2: LGHNA, YSLEER. CDR3 sequence: CASSQDPGRGQETQYF. The CDR3 DNA sequence: TGCGCCAGCAGCCAAGATCCTGGGAGGGGGCAAGAGACCCAGTACTTC.

V is TRBV6-5 and J is TRBJ2-5; the match to TRBD2 covers 7 bases. The CDR3 has 15 residues. The germline V gene encodes CDR1 MNHEY and CDR2 SVGAGI. The V and J ends lost 7 bases and 0 bases, in that order; junction bases with no gene match: 8. The CDR3 DNA is TGTGCCAGCATTCCCAGCGGGGCGTACCAAGAGACCCAGTACTTC. Translating it yields CASIPSGAYQETQYF.

The V call is TRBV2, the J call TRBJ1-6, with 10 nucleotides matching TRBD1. Germline V lookup: CDR1 SNHLY, CDR2 FYNNEI. V lost 10 bases to trimming and J lost 10 bases; unmatched junction nucleotides: 10. This CDR3 comprises 14 residues. Written as DNA, the CDR3 is TGTGCCAAGACGGCGACAGGGGGCGGGTCACCCCTCCACTTT. Translation gives CAKTATGGGSPLHF.

The chain couples TRBV27 to TRBJ1-4; 8 positions agree with TRBD1. Unmatched junction bases numbered 9, after V lost 10 bases and J lost 8 bases. The CDR3 runs 13 residues. Germline values: CDR1 MNHEY, CDR2 SMNVEV (reference sequence). The CDR3 bases are TGTGCCACGCGACAGGGGAGGGCCGAAAAACTGTTTTTT. Protein sequence: CATRQGRAEKLFF.

This clone came up a few times. This chain joins TRBV5-6 and TRBJ2-7, with 8 bases identical to TRBD1. V lost 0 bases, J lost 4 bases, and 3 bases stayed unmatched. Germline V lookup: CDR1 SGHDT, CDR2 YYEEEE. The CDR3 loop spans 14 amino acids. Written as DNA, the CDR3 is TGTGCCAGCAGCTTGGCCCAGGGGGCATACGAGCAGTACTTC. As protein: CASSLAQGAYEQYF.

The J gene is TRBJ2-7, the V gene TRBV6-6, with 9 positions matching TRBD2. V shed 11 bases, J shed 6 bases, and the junction held 17 bases outside the gene matches. CDR1 and CDR2 (germline): MNHNY, SVGAGI (reference sequence). The CDR3 extends over 15 amino acids. This CDR3 reads CAAAGAGGGLGEQYF. The CDR3 DNA is TGTGCCGCGGCCGGGGCGGGGGGGGGCCTGGGCGAGCAGTACTTC.

The chain combines TRBV27 with TRBJ1-1, with D perhaps TRBD1 (6 bases). Germline-derived CDR1 and CDR2 are MNHEY and SMNVEV (reference sequence). V was trimmed by 4 bases and J by 5 bases, leaving 11 bases between them. The CDR3 runs 13 residues. CDR3 region: CASSSTGLTEAFF. In nucleotides, the CDR3 is TGTGCCAGCAGTTCCACAGGGTTGACTGAAGCTTTCTTT.

Of note for this clone: One end of the junction varies from germline; a read error may be responsible. V is TRBV6-1 and J is TRBJ1-2; 7 nucleotides line up with TRBD1. CDR3 length: 13 residues. Germline CDR1 and CDR2: MNHNS and SASEGT. The CDR3 reads CASSRDRNYGYPF. CDR3 nucleotides: TGTGCCAGCAGCAGGGACAGAAACTATGGCTACCCCTTC.

The rearrangement uses TRBV4-2 and TRBJ2-2, with D maybe TRBD2 (6 bases). The germline V gene has CDR1 LGHNA and CDR2 YNFKEQ. The V end was cut by 4 bases, the J end by 0 bases, with 12 bases between. This CDR3 region has 16 residues. CDR3 region: CASSRTRGTNTGELFF. The CDR3 coding sequence is TGTGCCAGCAGCCGGACTCGGGGGACGAACACCGGGGAGCTGTTTTTT.

The gene calls are TRBV19 and TRBJ2-2, with TRBD2 identical over 10 bases. Trimming took 7 bases from V and 4 from J; bases not matched to a gene: 12. CDR3 length: 17 residues. Per germline, CDR1 LNHDA and CDR2 SQIVND (reference sequence). This CDR3 reads CASTLAGAPVVTGELFF. The CDR3 DNA follows: TGTGCCAGTACGCTAGCGGGGGCACCGGTGGTCACCGGGGAGCTGTTTTTT.

This rearrangement joins TRBV7-9 to TRBJ2-3; D is possibly TRBD2 (7 bases). The CDR3 runs to 15 residues. V was clipped by 10 bases and J by 4 bases, with 21 bases between them. Germline assignment: CDR1 SEHNR and CDR2 FQNEAQ (reference sequence). CDR3 DNA: TGTGCCACTCCTGGGGTGGAGGGGGGGCCAGATACGCAGTATTTT. Protein sequence: CATPGVEGGPDTQYF.

The J gene is TRBJ1-5, the V gene TRBV5-8; D might be TRBD1 (5 bases). V shed 2 bases and J shed 0 bases, with 9 bases lying between them. Germline-derived CDR1 and CDR2 are SGHTS and YDEGEE. The CDR3 is 15 amino acids. The CDR3 protein is CASSLGRGSNQPQHF. DNA for the CDR3: TGTGCCAGCAGCTTAGGTAGGGGTAGCAATCAGCCCCAGCATTTT.

J is TRBJ1-3 and V is TRBV10-3; weak D call: TRBD1 (6 bases). Germline CDR1 ENHRY, CDR2 SYGVKD. This CDR3 has 18 residues. Trimming took 3 bases from V and 0 from J, leaving 18 bases between them. CDR3 sequence reads: CAISDSARGQFSGNTIYF. Written as DNA, the CDR3 is TGTGCCATCAGTGATTCCGCCCGGGGACAATTCTCTGGAAACACCATATATTTT.

The V call is TRBV7-9, the J call TRBJ1-6; D is perhaps TRBD1 (5 bases). V was cut by 5 bases and J by 7 bases, with 15 bases left in between. The CDR3 has 15 residues. Germline V gene data show CDR1 as SEHNR and CDR2 as FQNEAQ (reference sequence). CDR3 sequence (DNA): TGTGCCAGCAGCCAAGGTGGGGGGAGGAATTCACCCCTCCACTTT. It yields the protein CASSQGGGRNSPLHF. Complete variable domain (other parts from reference TRBV7-9 and TRBJ1-6): DTGVSQNPRHKITKRGQNVTFRCDPISEHNRLYWYRQTLGQGPEFLTYFQNEAQLEKSRLLSDRFSAERPKGSFSTLEIQRTEQGDSAMYLCASSQGGGRNSPLHFGNGTRLTVT.

V is TRBV2 and J is TRBJ2-7; tentatively, D is TRBD1 (5 bases). The CDR3 runs to 12 residues. The V end was cut by 3 bases, the J end by 2 bases, with 5 bases between. Germline V gene sequence: CDR1 SNHLY, CDR2 FYNNEI. CDR3 in amino acids: CASSDRAYEQYF. The CDR3 DNA reads TGTGCCAGCAGTGACAGGGCCTACGAGCAGTACTTC.

This clone was detected a few times. The chain recombines TRBV11-2 with TRBJ2-2, with 10 bases matching TRBD2. The CDR3 extends over 19 amino acids. The germline gives CDR1 SGHAT, CDR2 FQNNGV. J lost 5 bases, V lost 4 bases, and 16 bases had no gene match. DNA for the CDR3: TGTGCCAGCAGCTCACAAGTTGGTAGCGGGGGGCACGGAACCGGGGAGCTGTTTTTT. Encoded protein: CASSSQVGSGGHGTGELFF.